The text below deals with one TCR beta chain. The source of the sample is a study of blood T cell repertoires in COVID-19. Study-wide background: Samples of COVID-19 (acute and convalescent) were obtained from the United States, Italy and Spain. Nucleic acid was either cDNA or gDNA, and it came from T cells, B-cell-depleted T cells, or PBMCs.

The CDR3 sequence is 14 residues long. Per the germline V gene, CDR1 is SGHVS and CDR2 is FQNEAQ. Trimming pared 5 bases from V and 4 bases from J, leaving 14 bases between. Under the authors' procedure: Amplifying reference gene primers gave estimates of nucleated cell counts. Data came from immunoSEQ multiplex PCR; TCRdb stores just in-frame clones and leaves some out. That table furnishes V, J and clone size, whereas the DNA furnished D and trimming. The data contain some 250,000 clones, around 84% of them seen just once; the ten biggest clones take up less than 3.5%. The receptor comes from a woman aged 18-30 years with acute or convalescent COVID-19. This rearrangement joins TRBV7-8 to TRBJ1-2, with D perhaps matching TRBD1 (6 bases). Sample: peripheral blood. The CDR3 is CASSQGFRGYGYTF. CDR3 DNA sequence: TGTGCCAGCAGCCAGGGGTTCAGGGGCTATGGCTACACCTTC. Combining the CDR3 with reference TRBV7-8 and TRBJ1-2 gives the whole variable domain GAGVSQSPRYKVAKRGQDVALRCDPISGHVSLFWYQQALGQGPEFLTYFQNEAQLDKSGLPSDRFFAERPEGSVSTLKIQRTQQEDSAVYLCASSQGFRGYGYTFGSGTRLTVV.